One sample yielded the 21 T cell receptor beta chains listed below, sequenced in a study of blood T cell repertoires in COVID-19. TCRdb's copy holds only in-frame clones and misses some; the assay was immunoSEQ multiplex PCR. Of 270,000 or so clones detected, 88% appear once; the ten largest clones hold more than 1%. Sequenced sample: PBMCs or T cells enriched from blood (not recorded which). The receptor source for this set is a woman between 40 and 55 years old with acute COVID-19.

V gene TRBV10-3 combines with J gene TRBJ1-1, with 8 bases matching TRBD1. Germline values: CDR1 ENHRY, CDR2 SYGVKD. Trimming at V came to 2 bases and at J to 4 bases, leaving 3 bases not matched to a gene. This CDR3 comprises 14 residues. Here the CDR3 DNA reads TGTGCCATCAGTGAGGGACAGGGATCCACTGAAGCTTTCTTT. It yields the protein CAISEGQGSTEAFF.

This sequence joins TRBV5-1 and TRBJ2-7, with 9 bases matching TRBD1. This CDR3 is 17 amino acids long. The junction had 12 bases not matched to a gene; V was cut back by 2 bases and J by 3 bases. Per the germline V gene, CDR1 is SGHRS and CDR2 is YFSETQ. CDR3 sequence reads: CASSFVLGTGRNYEQYF. CDR3 sequence (DNA): TGCGCCAGCAGCTTCGTCCTAGGGACAGGGCGCAACTACGAGCAGTACTTC.

This chain connects TRBV7-2 to TRBJ2-2; 8 bases are a match to TRBD2. After removal of 4 bases from V and 6 bases from J, the junction contained 16 bases not matched to a gene. The germline V gene has CDR1 SGHTA and CDR2 FQGNSA. The CDR3 contains 18 residues. The CDR3 spells CASSSLGGTWRGAGELFF. The CDR3 nucleotides are TGTGCCAGCAGCTCGCTGGGCGGGACCTGGCGGGGGGCCGGGGAGCTGTTTTTT.

This chain joins TRBV28 and TRBJ1-1; D is unresolved. Germline CDR1 is MDHEN and CDR2 is SYDVKM. The CDR3 spans 13 residues. With 5 bases removed from V and 1 base from J, the gap between germline ends came to 8 bases. The CDR3 sequence: CASSLRPNTEAFF. The CDR3 region has the DNA TGTGCCAGCAGTCTGCGCCCGAACACTGAAGCTTTCTTT.

The chain uses TRBV30 and TRBJ2-1; TRBD1 is a possible D gene (6 bases). The CDR3 contains 15 residues. CDR1 and CDR2 from the germline V gene are GTSNPN and SVGIG (reference sequence). Trimming shortened V by 2 bases and J by 4 bases, and 15 bases separated the two germline ends. This CDR3 is CAWSTHGTPYNEQFF. CDR3 nucleotides: TGTGCCTGGAGTACCCACGGGACACCGTACAATGAGCAGTTCTTC. Full variable domain (remainder filled in from reference TRBV30 and TRBJ2-1): SQTIHQWPATLVQPVGSPLSLECTVEGTSNPNLYWYRQAAGRGLQLLFYSVGIGQISSEVPQNLSASRPQDRQFILSSKKLLLSDSGFYLCAWSTHGTPYNEQFFGPGTRLTVL.

This clone was observed a single time. The genes are TRBV11-3 and TRBJ2-1; a weak D match, TRBD2 (6 bases). In germline, CDR1 is SGHNT, CDR2 YENEEA. V dropped 9 bases and J dropped 5 bases, with 14 bases sitting between them. This CDR3 contains 13 residues. CDR3 sequence (DNA): TGTGCCAGTTCCCGGGACTCAGACAATGAGCAGTTCTTC. The encoded protein is CASSRDSDNEQFF.

The chain couples TRBV4-1 to TRBJ1-1, with 8 nucleotides matching TRBD1. In germline, CDR1 is MGHRA, CDR2 YSYEKL. V gave up 1 base and J gave up 0 bases; unmatched junction bases: 1. The CDR3 totals 15 residues. The CDR3 DNA reads TGCGCCAGCAGCCAAGTGGACAGGGTGAACACTGAAGCTTTCTTT. Protein product: CASSQVDRVNTEAFF.

This rearrangement joins TRBV2 to TRBJ2-7; 15 positions match TRBD2. Trimming at V came to 8 bases and at J to 2 bases, leaving 7 bases not matched to a gene. Germline V gene sequence: CDR1 SNHLY, CDR2 FYNNEI. CDR3 length: 16 amino acids. The CDR3 nucleotides are TGTGCCAGCGCCGGGACTAGCGGGAGGCCAACCTACGAGCAGTACTTC. Amino acids: CASAGTSGRPTYEQYF.

In this sample, this clone turned up a few times. CDR3 amino acids: CASSRMRGNTEAFF. DNA of the CDR3: TGTGCCAGCAGCCGAATGCGGGGAAACACTGAAGCTTTCTTT. The V and J genes are TRBV5-8 and TRBJ1-1; no clear D. Germline V gene sequence: CDR1 SGHTS, CDR2 YDEGEE. With 4 bases removed from V and 2 bases from J, the gap between germline ends came to 12 bases. The CDR3 covers 14 residues.

The J gene is TRBJ1-3, the V gene TRBV7-6; no clear D. In germline, CDR1 is SGHVS, CDR2 FNYEAQ. With 5 bases removed from V and 4 bases from J, the gap between germline ends came to 12 bases. The CDR3 contains 14 residues. CDR3 amino acids: CASSTTGLGNTIYF. In nucleotides, the CDR3 is TGTGCCAGCAGCACTACGGGGTTAGGAAACACCATATATTTT. Looking up the rest from reference TRBV7-6 and TRBJ1-3 gives the full variable domain: GAGVSQSPRYKVTKRGQDVALRCDPISGHVSLYWYRQALGQGPEFLTYFNYEAQQDKSGLPNDRFSAERPEGSISTLTIQRTEQRDSAMYRCASSTTGLGNTIYFGEGSWLTVV.

The V call is TRBV18, the J call TRBJ1-5; 7 bases align to TRBD1. V lost 6 bases and J lost 0; bases outside the gene matches: 5. Germline CDR1 and CDR2: KGHSH and LQKENI. The CDR3 is 15 amino acids. The CDR3 bases are TGTGCCAGCTCCCAAGACAGGGATAGCAATCAGCCCCAGCATTTT. This encodes CASSQDRDSNQPQHF.

This chain connects TRBV5-1 to TRBJ1-1; TRBD1 might be the D (5 bases). This CDR3 has 14 residues. Trimming stripped 4 bases from V and 5 bases from J, with 15 bases between. The V gene's germline CDR1 is SGHRS and CDR2 YFSETQ. As DNA, the CDR3 is TGCGCCAGCAGCATGGGGGTGGTGCGGACTGAAGCTTTCTTT. It yields the protein CASSMGVVRTEAFF.

The chain combines TRBV3-1 (or the pseudogene TRBV3-2) with TRBJ1-3; a possible D gene is TRBD1 (6 bases). Germline lookup yields CDR1 LGHDT and CDR2 YNNKEL (reference sequence). This CDR3 has 20 residues. Deletions cut 4 bases from V and 4 bases from J, with 29 bases between. CDR3 coding DNA: TGTGCCAGCAGCCCCCCGGTGCGCAGGGCAGGGGAGAGTTCCGGAAACACCATATATTTT. This codes for CASSPPVRRAGESSGNTIYF.

The V call is TRBV24-1, the J call TRBJ1-2, with TRBD1 matching 9 bases. This CDR3 is built from 13 residues. Per the germline V gene, CDR1 is KGHDR and CDR2 is SFDVKD. The V and J ends lost 4 bases and 8 bases, in that order; junction bases with no gene match: 4. CDR3 nucleotides: TGTGCCACCAGTGAGGGACAGGGCTACGGCTACACCTTC. Translating gives CATSEGQGYGYTF.

The CDR3 sequence: CASSAGTSGSTDTQYF. The CDR3 nucleotides read TGTGCCAGCAGCGCAGGGACTAGCGGGAGCACAGATACGCAGTATTTT. The V and J genes are TRBV9 and TRBJ2-3; 12 positions match TRBD2. This CDR3 is built from 16 residues. Per germline, CDR1 SGDLS and CDR2 YYNGEE. The junction had 2 bases not matched to a gene; V was cut back by 3 bases and J by 0 bases.

This rearrangement joins TRBV27 to TRBJ1-5, with TRBD1 as a possible D gene (5 bases). The CDR3 is 13 amino acids. Per the germline V gene, CDR1 is MNHEY and CDR2 is SMNVEV (reference sequence). V lost 4 bases and J lost 4, with 8 bases in between. DNA for the CDR3: TGTGCCAGCAGTTCGGCAGGGAATCAGCCCCAGCATTTT. It is translated as CASSSAGNQPQHF.

The genes are TRBV19 and TRBJ1-4; D possibly corresponds to TRBD1 (6 bases). The CDR3 consists of 13 residues. V gave up 7 bases and J gave up 5 bases, with 11 bases separating them. The germline V gene has CDR1 LNHDA and CDR2 SQIVND (reference sequence). The CDR3 is CASTDSQNEKLFF. The CDR3 DNA follows: TGTGCCAGTACGGACAGTCAGAATGAAAAACTGTTTTTT.

The chain links TRBV13 to TRBJ2-7, with no clear D. With 3 bases removed from V and 3 bases from J, the gap between germline ends came to 24 bases. In germline, CDR1 is PRHDT, CDR2 FYEKMQ (reference sequence). This CDR3 is 18 amino acids long. CDR3 residues: CASSFIGWVTGESYEQYF. The CDR3 bases are TGTGCCAGCAGCTTTATTGGTTGGGTTACGGGTGAGAGCTACGAGCAGTACTTC.

The chain joins TRBV7-2 to TRBJ2-1; D uncertain. This CDR3 spans 14 amino acids. Germline CDR1 and CDR2: SGHTA and FQGNSA. Trimming left V 3 bases short and J 0 bases short, with 6 bases between. The CDR3 DNA sequence: TGTGCCAGCAGCTTTGGCGGCTCCTACAATGAGCAGTTCTTC. Translated, it gives CASSFGGSYNEQFF.

In DNA, the CDR3 is TGTGCCAGCAGCACGGGACAGGTGAACACTGAAGCTTTCTTT. Amino acid sequence: CASSTGQVNTEAFF. The V gene is TRBV9, the J gene TRBJ1-1; 8 nucleotides match TRBD1. This CDR3 region has 14 residues. The germline V gene encodes CDR1 SGDLS and CDR2 YYNGEE. J gave up 0 bases and V 4 bases, and 2 bases lay outside the gene matches.

The chain uses TRBV6-5 and TRBJ2-7, with 8 bases lining up with TRBD1. Germline V gene sequence: CDR1 MNHEY, CDR2 SVGAGI. The V segment lost 9 bases and the J segment 4 bases; nucleotides outside the gene matches: 11. The CDR3 covers 14 residues. The CDR3, as DNA: TGTGCCAGTATTCCGGGACAGGAGACTTACGAGCAGTACTTC. Protein sequence: CASIPGQETYEQYF.